This TCR beta chain was captured by sequencing in a study of cytomegalovirus exposure and HLA in healthy donors (dated by TCRdb to the late 2010s). Background on the whole study: An earlier analysis of 550 to 700 of the donors reported 276 Gb of sequence data and approximately 110 million unique TCR beta sequences from some 180 million T cells. Roughly 300 gigabases of sequencing data and tens of millions of unique TCR sequences were included in an early release covering roughly 700 HLA-typed donors. Of the approximately 370 genotyped donors, 65% to 90% were placed in the genetic ancestry cluster associated with self-reported Caucasian donors. The study was designed to test whether signatures of past pathogen exposure could be identified by cataloging public T cell receptors. Using immunosequencing, the study profiled T cell repertoires from 666 subjects and related those repertoires to cytomegalovirus serostatus. In addition to the first cohort of 666 subjects, a separate validation cohort of 120 different subjects was used. High-throughput TCR immunosequencing, statistical association of individual TCRs with disease status, and machine learning were combined to predict cytomegalovirus infection status. A later analysis re-examined previously published TCR beta repertoires from 610 or so donors and added high-resolution HLA genotyping to investigate patterns of TCR occurrence. In the later analysis, no new phenotypic data were used to find candidate immune exposures; instead, reliance was placed on TCR beta sequences and their occurrence across donors. An earlier analysis of some 500 of the donors used high-throughput TCR beta sequencing to judge whether each TCR beta V gene segment behaved as functional or pseudogenic. Donor age, sex, ethnicity and CMV serostatus were compiled alongside the repertoire data. A later genetic analysis used genome-wide SNP genotypes for about three fifths of the roughly 700 donors, treating that subset as a discovery cohort. Every repertoire in the discovery cohort had been generated on one and the same sequencing platform. HLA typing covered class I and class II loci at four-digit resolution. Typing coverage differed by locus: A, B, C, DRB1 and DQB1 were typed in roughly 620-640 donors, DQA1 in 500 to 550, DPA1 in approximately 610, and DPB1 in 472. A handful of DR-DQ haplotypes were handled as single units for association and clustering because linkage in the cohort was strong. Across around 400 genotyped donors of the cohort, an average of about 200,000 unique TCR beta nucleotide sequences per donor were sequenced, and roughly 17% of those sequences were non-productive. Overall results and qualifications from the work: A cluster of highly shared sequence variants was judged likely to represent a technical artifact of the sequencing pipeline. Because the 87-base-pair reads could not distinguish some IMGT-functional V segments, including TRBV6-2 and TRBV6-3, those segments were excluded. Linkage disequilibrium might explain the correlated functional status among segregating V segments, but an unknown experimental factor could not be excluded. A further reported finding was that TCR beta sequences accurately predicted the HLA-A and HLA-B alleles for most subjects in the first cohort. The study listed over 150 TCR beta chains as associated with cytomegalovirus. In a later genetic analysis, a missense DCLRE1C variant was associated with V-gene and J-gene trimming of TCR beta chains, and the association was replicated in an independent cohort. Presence/absence analyses assumed roughly uniform sequencing depth across donors, an assumption that may not hold. Most TCR sequences were seen in very few donors, while some public TCRs were found in many individuals. The authors suggested that the approach could potentially be extended to other disease states and immunological phenotypes. Strong co-occurrence of HLA alleles, especially DR and DQ, made assigning TCR associations to individual alleles difficult. Because counts were too low, about 18 rarely observed V segments, including chromosome 9 orphons, were left out of the earlier analysis of 500 to 750 of the donors. CMV serostatus was the only immune exposure information available for the cohort. The classifier was reported to diagnose cytomegalovirus status with high specificity and sensitivity in both the original cohort and the validation cohort. This cohort had only TCR beta chains sequenced, and the lack of alpha or paired-chain data limited which features could be detected. In an earlier analysis of more than 450 of the donors, most TCR beta V segments were observed in productive rearrangements about 90% or about 30% of the time, broadly matching IMGT annotations. According to a later analysis, TCR association rates differed among HLA loci, with DRB1 alleles showing the most associated TCRs and HLA-C alleles showing the fewest. According to a later genetic analysis, donors in an Asian-associated ancestry cluster had fewer N-insertions in productive TCRs than the approximately 650-donor mean. Most CMV-associated TCR beta chains appeared to be HLA-restricted in a later analysis, and the HLA associations seemed to be driven largely by CMV exposure. In a later analysis, some 17,000 TCR beta sequences were associated with specific HLA alleles at a false discovery rate of 0.05. Several of the top co-occurrence clusters appeared to be linked to parvovirus B19, influenza, CMV and Epstein-Barr virus, according to a later analysis. A few of the identified cytomegalovirus-associated TCR beta chains were confirmed in vitro to be specific for cytomegalovirus antigens. HLA typing was unavailable for some donors at each locus, so association tests used only the typed subset. In a later analysis, HLA-associated TCR beta chains were found to be more clonally expanded and to have lower generation probabilities than equally common non-associated chains.

The library came from the immunoSEQ multiplex PCR assay. The multiplex PCR relied on a mix of 60 forward primers for TCR Vbeta segments and 13 reverse primers for TCR Jbeta segments. The CDR3 region of rearranged TCR beta genes was amplified from genomic DNA by a multiplex PCR assay. On the Illumina HiSeq System, the amplified TCR beta libraries were sequenced as 87-base-pair reads. The original pipeline was this. A later analysis counted about 82 million unique TCR beta chains across the 700 or so repertoires, and some 11 million of these chains were shared by at least two donors. Raw reads were error-corrected and collapsed into unique sequences by a nearest-neighbor algorithm in which closely related sequences were merged to remove PCR and sequencing errors. CDR3 sequences were aligned to IMGT reference sequences to assign V, D and J gene segments. For a sequence to be retained, a match of at least six nucleotides to both a V gene segment and a J gene segment was required. Rearrangements were called productive when the CDR3 lacked stop codons and stayed in frame with V and J; all others were non-productive. Following IMGT convention, CDR3 was defined as the stretch from the second conserved V-encoded cysteine to the conserved J-encoded phenylalanine. In an earlier analysis of approximately 500 of the donors, sequences lacking an unambiguous match to a single V gene segment were excluded. An earlier analysis of just under 600 of the donors called V segments functional above 56.7% productive rearrangements and segregating when the between-donor standard deviation exceeded 5%. A statistical classification framework was developed to diagnose cytomegalovirus status using the catalog of TCR beta chain sequences. In a later analysis, TCR nucleotide sequences were compared against IMGT/GENE-DB human TR gene sequences so that V and J genes could be assigned. In a later analysis, CDR3 sequences and most-parsimonious VDJ recombination scenarios were assigned using the TCRdist pipeline. In a later analysis, every TCR beta chain was defined by the combination of its CDR3 amino acid sequence and its V-gene family, and reads without a unique V-gene family were dropped. As a way to deal with suspected cross-contamination and a sequencing artifact, a later analysis dropped 640 or so nucleotide sequences that were highly shared and had low generation probability. For each public chain, a later analysis derived a clonal expansion index from normalized ranks of inferred template counts within each repertoire. A later analysis computed generation probabilities with a VDJ recombination model fitted to out-of-frame rearrangements, and checked the results against IGoR. In a later analysis, hypergeometric tests were used to score TCR-TCR, TCR-HLA and TCR-CMV co-occurrence, with a repertoire-size bias correction applied to TCR pairs. In a later analysis, false discovery rates were estimated by permuting HLA or CMV assignments 20 times. A later analysis grouped co-occurring TCRs with DBSCAN, adding TCRdist sequence similarity when clustering within HLA-allele-positive subsets. Repertoires with fewer than 30,000 or more than 120,000 public chains, plus five repertoires with anomalous nucleotide sharing, were excluded from co-occurrence clustering. Drawn from immuneACCESS, this table holds only the in-frame rearrangements with V and J called that TCRdb kept. Clones are partly lost; checked studies trace under half to an unresolved V gene and leave the rest unexplained. The V and J calls and clone size are taken from that table; D and trimming were inferred from the DNA. Across this sample there are approximately 150,000 clones, with approximately 85% seen only once. Under 5% of the sample comes from the top ten.

As concerns this clone: This receptor's antigen is unknown. The record has no base qualities; no much larger clone is one base away.

The germline V gene sets CDR1 to SGHAT and CDR2 to FQNNGV. The cysteine opens and the phenylalanine closes a CDR3 of 17 amino acids. CDR3 DNA is the only sequence kept; it has 51 bases, read in frame from the first base. V is reduced by 1 base and J by 0 bases, leaving a spacing of 13 bases between them. In total, more than 500 healthy bone marrow donors made up the cohort. At the time of sampling, all cohort members were nominally healthy, though unrecorded immune exposures were likely present. The donor tested CMV seropositive, placing the donor among the approximately 310 seropositive members of the cohort. A peripheral blood sample was provided by each donor, and peripheral blood mononuclear cells were used for TCR beta sequencing. Genomic DNA extraction from the blood cell samples was performed with the Qiagen DNeasy Blood Extraction Kit.

The rearrangement joined TRBV11-2 to TRBJ2-1; too little of a D gene remains to name it. Sequencing was carried out using PBMCs. The sequence was collected from a girl between 10 and 17 years old in good health and CMV-seropositive. The CDR3 reads as follows: CASSLVWPPYSYNEQFF. The bases read TGTGCCAGCAGCTTAGTGTGGCCGCCGTACTCCTACAATGAGCAGTTCTTC. With the portions outside the CDR3 filled from the reference TRBV11-2 and TRBJ2-1 genes, the complete variable region becomes EAGVAQSPRYKIIEKRQSVAFWCNPISGHATLYWYQQILGQGPKLLIQFQNNGVVDDSQLPKDRFSAERLKGVDSTLKIQPAKLEDSAVYLCASSLVWPPYSYNEQFFGPGTRLTVL.